This TCR beta chain was recovered during a study of early T cells in non-severe SARS-CoV-2 infection. Across the study: Whole-blood bulk RNA, unsorted, was sequenced, and chains were unpaired. Study observations and caveats: Matching against VDJdb likely underestimated virus-specific expansions, favoring anti-spike CD8.

Trimming cost V 2 bases and J 2 bases, with 11 bases left between them. The CDR3 is 15 amino acids. CDR1 and CDR2 (germline): SGHTA, FQGNSA. Unique molecular identifiers were attached to individual cDNA molecules. TCRdb itself ran the 5' RACE reads through MiXCR, one entry per CDR3 protein. The data show about 100,000 distinct CDR3 sequences, around 14% seen once. This clonotype has ten or more counts. Antigen unknown. This chain uses TRBV7-2 with TRBJ2-3; no definite D call. The material sequenced was whole blood. This clonotype originated in an adult who was a healthcare worker with PCR-confirmed SARS-CoV-2 infection or an uninfected control (not recorded which). The CDR3 DNA reads as TGTGCCAGCAGCTTAAACCTGATACCCACAGATACGCAGTATTTT. It specifies CASSLNLIPTDTQYF.